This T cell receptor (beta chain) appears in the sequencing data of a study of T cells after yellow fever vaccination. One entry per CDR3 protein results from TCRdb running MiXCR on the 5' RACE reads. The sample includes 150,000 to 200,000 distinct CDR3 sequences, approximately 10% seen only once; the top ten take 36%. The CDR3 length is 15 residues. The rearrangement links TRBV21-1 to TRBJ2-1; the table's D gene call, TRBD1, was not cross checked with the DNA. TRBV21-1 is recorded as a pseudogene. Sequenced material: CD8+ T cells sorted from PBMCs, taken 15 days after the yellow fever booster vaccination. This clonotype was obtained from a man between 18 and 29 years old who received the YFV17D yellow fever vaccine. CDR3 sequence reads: CASSNRDRWGQEQFF. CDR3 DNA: TGTGCCAGCAGCAACCGGGACAGGTGGGGGCAGGAGCAGTTCTTC.